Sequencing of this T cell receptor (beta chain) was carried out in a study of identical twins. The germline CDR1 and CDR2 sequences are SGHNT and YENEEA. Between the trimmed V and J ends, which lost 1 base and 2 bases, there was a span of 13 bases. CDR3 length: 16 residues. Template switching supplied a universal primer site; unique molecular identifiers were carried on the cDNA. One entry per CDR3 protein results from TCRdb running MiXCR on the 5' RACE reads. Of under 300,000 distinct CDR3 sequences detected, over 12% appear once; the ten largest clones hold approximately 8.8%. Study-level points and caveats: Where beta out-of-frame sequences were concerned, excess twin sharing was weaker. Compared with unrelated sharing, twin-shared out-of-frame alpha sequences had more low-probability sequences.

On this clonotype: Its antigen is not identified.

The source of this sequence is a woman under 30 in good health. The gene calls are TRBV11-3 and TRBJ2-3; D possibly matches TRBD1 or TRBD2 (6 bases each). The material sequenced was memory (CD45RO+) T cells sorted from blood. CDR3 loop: CASSLVSGAYTDTQYF. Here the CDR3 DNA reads TGTGCCAGCAGCTTAGTGTCGGGGGCCTACACAGATACGCAGTATTTT. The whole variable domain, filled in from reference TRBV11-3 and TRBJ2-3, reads EAGVVQSPRYKIIEKKQPVAFWCNPISGHNTLYWYLQNLGQGPELLIRYENEEAVDDSQLPKDRFSAERLKGVDSTLKIQPAELGDSAVYLCASSLVSGAYTDTQYFGPGTRLTVL.